These T cell receptor beta chains were read from a single sample in a study of T cells and copy number aberrations in small-cell lung cancer. The protocol was immunoSEQ multiplex PCR, while the TCRdb copy is restricted to in-frame clones and leaves out a portion. The sample consists of more than 9,000 clones, nearly 80% of them appearing once. The sequenced sample consisted of normal tissue next to the tumor. The receptors shown here come from a man in his 60s with small cell lung cancer. Both conserved end residues are part of each CDR3. The D gene is left open where the match is weak. Size is stated for part of the rows, as once, few or many counts, or as a class when the clone is expanded.

abundance: once
v_gene: TRBV5-6
j_gene: TRBJ2-7
d_gene: TRBD1
CDR3nt: TGTGCCAGCAGCTTCGGGGACAGGGCTTACGAGCAGTACTTC
CDR3aa: CASSFGDRAYEQYF

abundance: NA
v_gene: TRBV11-3
j_gene: TRBJ1-4
d_gene: NA
CDR3nt: TGTGCCAGCAGCTCCAGGGGTCAAGGGGAAAAACTGTTTTTT
CDR3aa: CASSSRGQGEKLFF

abundance: once
v_gene: TRBV18
j_gene: TRBJ1-4
d_gene: TRBD1
CDR3nt: TGTGCCAGCTCACCAACTGGGACAGAGAATGAAAAACTGTTTTTT
CDR3aa: CASSPTGTENEKLFF

abundance: few
v_gene: TRBV28
j_gene: TRBJ2-3
d_gene: TRBD1
CDR3nt: TGTGCCAGCAGTTCCCAGGACAGGGTGGATACGCAGTATTTT
CDR3aa: CASSSQDRVDTQYF

abundance: NA
v_gene: TRBV6-1
j_gene: TRBJ1-5
d_gene: NA
CDR3nt: TGTGCCAGCAGTGAAAGCGCCGATAATCAGCCCCAGCATTTT
CDR3aa: CASSESADNQPQHF

abundance: few
v_gene: TRBV5-1
j_gene: TRBJ2-2
d_gene: NA
CDR3nt: TGCGCCAGCAGTCGGGCTAGCGCAACCGGGGAGCTGTTTTTT
CDR3aa: CASSRASATGELFF

abundance: NA
v_gene: TRBV2
j_gene: TRBJ2-1
d_gene: TRBD2
CDR3nt: TGTGCCAGCAGGGCTAGCGGGGCATACAATGAGCAGTTCTTC
CDR3aa: CASRASGAYNEQFF

abundance: NA
v_gene: TRBV2
j_gene: TRBJ2-1
d_gene: NA
CDR3nt: TGTGCCAGCAGCGAACACGGGGTTAGCTCCTACAATGAGCAGTTCTTC
CDR3aa: CASSEHGVSSYNEQFF

abundance: medium-sized
v_gene: TRBV11-2
j_gene: TRBJ2-7
d_gene: NA
CDR3nt: TGTGCCAGCAGCGTAACGGAGCGCCTCGAGCAGTACTTC
CDR3aa: CASSVTERLEQYF

abundance: few
v_gene: TRBV7-9
j_gene: TRBJ2-5
d_gene: NA
CDR3nt: TGTGCCAGCAGCCACCTAGGGGTACAAGAGACCCAGTACTTC
CDR3aa: CASSHLGVQETQYF

abundance: NA
v_gene: TRBV28
j_gene: TRBJ2-1
d_gene: TRBD1
CDR3nt: TGTGCCAGCAGCCCGAGGGACAGGGGCAGCAGTTACAATGAGCAGTTCTTC
CDR3aa: CASSPRDRGSSYNEQFF

abundance: NA
v_gene: TRBV5-4
j_gene: TRBJ2-7
d_gene: NA
CDR3nt: TGTGCCAGCAGCTTGGATCCAGGGGTAGGCTACGAGCAGTACTTC
CDR3aa: CASSLDPGVGYEQYF

abundance: NA
v_gene: TRBV10-3
j_gene: TRBJ1-2
d_gene: NA
CDR3nt: TGTGCCATCAGTGGCTGGTCCGGGGGCCCCGCTAACTATGGCTACACCTTC
CDR3aa: CAISGWSGGPANYGYTF

abundance: NA
v_gene: TRBV30
j_gene: TRBJ2-5
d_gene: TRBD1
CDR3nt: TGTGCCTGGAGTAGACCAGGGGGCCTCTGGGAGACCCAGTACTTC
CDR3aa: CAWSRPGGLWETQYF

abundance: NA
v_gene: TRBV6-1
j_gene: TRBJ2-7
d_gene: TRBD2
CDR3nt: TGTGCCAGCAGATCGACTAGCGGGACGAACGTCCAGTACTTC
CDR3aa: CASRSTSGTNVQYF

abundance: few
v_gene: TRBV5-4
j_gene: TRBJ1-4
d_gene: NA
CDR3nt: TGTGCCAGCAGCTTGGACAGTGAAAAACTGTTTTTT
CDR3aa: CASSLDSEKLFF

abundance: NA
v_gene: TRBV6-6
j_gene: TRBJ2-3
d_gene: NA
CDR3nt: TGTGCCGCCGGCACAGATACGCAGTATTTT
CDR3aa: CAAGTDTQYF

abundance: NA
v_gene: TRBV27
j_gene: TRBJ1-2
d_gene: NA
CDR3nt: TGTGCCAGCGGTACAGGACATAACTATGGCTACACCTTC
CDR3aa: CASGTGHNYGYTF

abundance: NA
v_gene: TRBV4-2
j_gene: TRBJ2-2
d_gene: NA
CDR3nt: TGTGCCAGCAGCCAAGGGACAACCCAATCCGGGGAGCTGTTTTTT
CDR3aa: CASSQGTTQSGELFF

abundance: few
v_gene: TRBV15
j_gene: TRBJ2-1
d_gene: TRBD2
CDR3nt: TGTGCCACCAGCAATACTAGCGGCTCCTACAATGAGCAGTTCTTC
CDR3aa: CATSNTSGSYNEQFF

abundance: NA
v_gene: TRBV5-1
j_gene: TRBJ1-1
d_gene: NA
CDR3nt: TGCGCCAGCAGCGGCTCGGGGGGGATGAACACTGAAGCTTTCTTT
CDR3aa: CASSGSGGMNTEAFF

abundance: hyperexpanded
v_gene: TRBV18
j_gene: TRBJ1-1
d_gene: NA
CDR3nt: TGTGCCAGCTCACCCTTTCAGGGAAGTCGGGACACTGAAGCTTTCTTT
CDR3aa: CASSPFQGSRDTEAFF

abundance: NA
v_gene: TRBV29-1
j_gene: TRBJ2-7
d_gene: TRBD1
CDR3nt: TGCAGCGTTGAAGGTCCGGGACAGGGAGGGTACGAGCAGTACTTT
CDR3aa: CSVEGPGQGGYEQYF

abundance: NA
v_gene: TRBV6-1
j_gene: TRBJ2-3
d_gene: TRBD2
CDR3nt: TGTGCCAGCAGTGAATCTAGCGGGAGCACAGATACGCAGTATTTT
CDR3aa: CASSESSGSTDTQYF

abundance: once
v_gene: TRBV19
j_gene: TRBJ2-1
d_gene: NA
CDR3nt: TGTGCCAGTAGTATCGAAGTAAATGAGCAGTTCTTC
CDR3aa: CASSIEVNEQFF